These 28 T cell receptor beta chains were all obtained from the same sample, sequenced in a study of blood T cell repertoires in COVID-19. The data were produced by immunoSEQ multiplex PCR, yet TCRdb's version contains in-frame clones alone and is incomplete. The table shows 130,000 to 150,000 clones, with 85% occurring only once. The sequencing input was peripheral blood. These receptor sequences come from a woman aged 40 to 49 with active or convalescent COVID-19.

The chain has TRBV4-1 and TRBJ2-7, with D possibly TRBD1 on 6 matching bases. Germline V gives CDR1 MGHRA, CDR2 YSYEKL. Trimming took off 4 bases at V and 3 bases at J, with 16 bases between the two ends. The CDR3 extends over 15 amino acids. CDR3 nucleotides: TGCGCCAGCAGCCGGGCCACAGGGAGCAACTACGAGCAGTACTTC. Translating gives CASSRATGSNYEQYF.

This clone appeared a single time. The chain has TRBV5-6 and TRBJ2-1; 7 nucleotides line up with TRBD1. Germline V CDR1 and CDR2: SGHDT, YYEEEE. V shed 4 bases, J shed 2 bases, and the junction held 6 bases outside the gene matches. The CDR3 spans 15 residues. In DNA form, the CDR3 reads TGTGCCAGCAGCCGCACAGGGGAACCCTACAATGAGCAGTTCTTC. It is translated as CASSRTGEPYNEQFF.

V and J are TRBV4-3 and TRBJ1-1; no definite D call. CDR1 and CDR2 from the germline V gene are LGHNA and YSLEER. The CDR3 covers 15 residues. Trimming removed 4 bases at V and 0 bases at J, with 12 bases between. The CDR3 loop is CASSPRAVMNTEAFF. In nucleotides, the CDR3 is TGCGCCAGCAGCCCGCGGGCGGTAATGAACACTGAAGCTTTCTTT.

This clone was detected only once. CDR3 residues: CASSLLIYGQEQFF. CDR3 bases: TGTGCCAGCAGCTTATTGATTTATGGGCAGGAGCAGTTCTTC. The gene calls are TRBV7-2 and TRBJ2-1; D gene ambiguous. Germline CDR1 is SGHTA and CDR2 is FQGNSA. The CDR3 extends over 14 amino acids. V was cut by 2 bases and J by 10 bases, with 15 bases left in between.

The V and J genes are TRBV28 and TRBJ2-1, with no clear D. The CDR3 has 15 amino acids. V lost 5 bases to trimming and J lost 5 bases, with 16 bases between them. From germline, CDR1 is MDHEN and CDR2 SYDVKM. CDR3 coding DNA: TGTGCCAGCAGTGCCCAGACTTCCACTGACAATGAGCAGTTCTTC. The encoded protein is CASSAQTSTDNEQFF.

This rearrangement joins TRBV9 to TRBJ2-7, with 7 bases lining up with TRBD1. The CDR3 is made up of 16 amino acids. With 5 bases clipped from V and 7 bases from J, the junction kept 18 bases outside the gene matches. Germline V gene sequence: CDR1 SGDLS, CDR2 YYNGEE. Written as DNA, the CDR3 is TGTGCCAGCAGGGGGCTATGGGGGACAGAGTACGTAGAGCAGTACTTC. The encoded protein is CASRGLWGTEYVEQYF.

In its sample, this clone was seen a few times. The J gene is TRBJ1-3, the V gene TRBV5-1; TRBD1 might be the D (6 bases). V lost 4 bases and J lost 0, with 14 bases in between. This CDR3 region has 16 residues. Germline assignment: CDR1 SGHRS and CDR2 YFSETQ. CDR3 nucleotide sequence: TGCGCCAGCAGCCCCGCGGACAGAAGCTCTGGAAACACCATATATTTT. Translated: CASSPADRSSGNTIYF.

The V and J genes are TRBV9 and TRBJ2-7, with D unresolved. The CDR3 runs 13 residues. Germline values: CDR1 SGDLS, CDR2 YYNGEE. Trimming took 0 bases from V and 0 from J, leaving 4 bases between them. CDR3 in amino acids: CASSVGDSYEQYF. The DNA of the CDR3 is TGTGCCAGCAGCGTAGGCGACTCCTACGAGCAGTACTTC.

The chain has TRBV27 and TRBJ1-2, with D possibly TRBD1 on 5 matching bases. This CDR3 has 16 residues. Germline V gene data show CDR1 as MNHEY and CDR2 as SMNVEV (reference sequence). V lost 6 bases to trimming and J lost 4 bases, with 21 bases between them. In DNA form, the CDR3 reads TGTGCCAGCAGCTCCACCCACTCCGGACAAACCTATGGCTACACCTTC. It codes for CASSSTHSGQTYGYTF.

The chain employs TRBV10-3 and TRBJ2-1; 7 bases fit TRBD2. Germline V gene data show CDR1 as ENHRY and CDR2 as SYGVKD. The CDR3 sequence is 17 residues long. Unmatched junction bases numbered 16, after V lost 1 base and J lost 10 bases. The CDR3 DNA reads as TGTGCCATCAGTGAGTTCCTGTCTAGCGGTCGGAGTGAGGAGCAGTTCTTC. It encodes CAISEFLSSGRSEEQFF.

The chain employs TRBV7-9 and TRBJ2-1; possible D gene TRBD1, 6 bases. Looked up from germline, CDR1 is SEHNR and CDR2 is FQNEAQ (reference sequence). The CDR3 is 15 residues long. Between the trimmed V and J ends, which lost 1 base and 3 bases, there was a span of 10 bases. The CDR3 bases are TGTGCCAGCAGCTTAGTGGGGGCCGTCTACAATGAGCAGTTCTTC. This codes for CASSLVGAVYNEQFF.

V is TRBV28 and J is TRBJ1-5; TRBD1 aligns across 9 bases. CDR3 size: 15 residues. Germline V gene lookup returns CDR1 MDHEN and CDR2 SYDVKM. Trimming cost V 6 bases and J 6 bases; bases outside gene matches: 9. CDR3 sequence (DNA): TGTGCCAGCAGCGCGATGACAGGGGGGAGTCAGCCCCAGCATTTT. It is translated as CASSAMTGGSQPQHF.

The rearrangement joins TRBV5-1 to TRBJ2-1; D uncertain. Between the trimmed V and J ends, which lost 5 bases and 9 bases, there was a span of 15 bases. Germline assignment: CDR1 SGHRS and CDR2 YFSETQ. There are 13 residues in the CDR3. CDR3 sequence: CASSSGPPSEQFF. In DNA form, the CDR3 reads TGCGCCAGCAGTTCTGGCCCGCCAAGTGAGCAGTTCTTC.

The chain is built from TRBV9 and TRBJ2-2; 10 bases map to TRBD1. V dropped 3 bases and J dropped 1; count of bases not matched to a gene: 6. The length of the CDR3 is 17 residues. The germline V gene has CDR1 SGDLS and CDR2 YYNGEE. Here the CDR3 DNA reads TGTGCCAGCAGCGCGACAGGGGGCGCGTGGAACACCGGGGAGCTGTTTTTT. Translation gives CASSATGGAWNTGELFF.

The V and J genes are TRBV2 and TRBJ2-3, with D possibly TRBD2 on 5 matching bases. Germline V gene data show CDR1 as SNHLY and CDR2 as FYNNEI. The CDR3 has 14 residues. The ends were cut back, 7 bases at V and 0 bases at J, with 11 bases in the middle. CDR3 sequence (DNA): TGTGCCAGCAAACGAGGGCAGAGCACAGATACGCAGTATTTT. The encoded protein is CASKRGQSTDTQYF.

CDR3 sequence (DNA): TGTGCCAGCAGTCCCGGGTGGGGACAGACCAATCAGCCCCAGCATTTT. Its translation: CASSPGWGQTNQPQHF. The chain employs TRBV28 and TRBJ1-5, with 7 bases that match TRBD1. CDR1 is MDHEN and CDR2 is SYDVKM in the germline V gene. Germline trimming cut 5 bases from V and 3 bases from J; bases unmatched to any gene: 10. The CDR3 loop spans 16 amino acids.

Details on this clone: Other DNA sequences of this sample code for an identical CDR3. CDR3 protein: CASSKSSYNEQFF. CDR3 coding DNA: TGCGCCAGCAGTAAGAGCTCCTACAATGAGCAGTTCTTC. The J gene is TRBJ2-1, the V gene TRBV10-1; D is undetermined. Trimming removed 5 bases from V and 0 bases from J, with 5 bases in between. The CDR3 contains 13 residues. Germline-derived CDR1 and CDR2 are WNHNN and SYGVQD (reference sequence).

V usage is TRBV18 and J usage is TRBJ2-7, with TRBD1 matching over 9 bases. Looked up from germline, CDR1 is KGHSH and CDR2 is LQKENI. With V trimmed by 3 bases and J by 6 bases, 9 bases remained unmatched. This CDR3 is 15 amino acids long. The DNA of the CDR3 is TGTGCCAGCTCACCGTCCGGGACAGGGAGAAGCGAGCAGTACTTC. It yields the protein CASSPSGTGRSEQYF.

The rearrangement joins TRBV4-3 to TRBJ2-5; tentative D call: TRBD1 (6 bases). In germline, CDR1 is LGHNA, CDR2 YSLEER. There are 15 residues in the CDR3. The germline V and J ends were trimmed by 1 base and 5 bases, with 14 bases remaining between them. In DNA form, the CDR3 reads TGCGCCAGCAGCCAAGGACAGGAGAATCTGGAGACCCAGTACTTC. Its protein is CASSQGQENLETQYF.

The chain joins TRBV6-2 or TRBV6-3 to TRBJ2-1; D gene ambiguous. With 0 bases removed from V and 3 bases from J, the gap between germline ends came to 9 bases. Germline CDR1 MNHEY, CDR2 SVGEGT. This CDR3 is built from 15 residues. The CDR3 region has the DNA TGTGCCAGCAGTTACTCGAGCCCCCTCTACAATGAGCAGTTCTTC. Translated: CASSYSSPLYNEQFF.

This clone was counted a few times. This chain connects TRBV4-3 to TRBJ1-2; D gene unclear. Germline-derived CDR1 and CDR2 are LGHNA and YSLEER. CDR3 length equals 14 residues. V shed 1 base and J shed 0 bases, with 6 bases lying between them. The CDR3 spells CASSQGPANYGYTF. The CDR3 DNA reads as TGCGCCAGCAGCCAAGGTCCAGCTAACTATGGCTACACCTTC.

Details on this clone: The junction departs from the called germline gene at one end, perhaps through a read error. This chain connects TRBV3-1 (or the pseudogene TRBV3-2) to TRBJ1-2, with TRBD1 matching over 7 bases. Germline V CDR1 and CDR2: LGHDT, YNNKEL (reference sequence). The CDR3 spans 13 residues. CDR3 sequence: CASSRGQNSGYTF. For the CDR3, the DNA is TGTGCCAGCAGCCGGGGACAGAACTCTGGCTACACCTTC.

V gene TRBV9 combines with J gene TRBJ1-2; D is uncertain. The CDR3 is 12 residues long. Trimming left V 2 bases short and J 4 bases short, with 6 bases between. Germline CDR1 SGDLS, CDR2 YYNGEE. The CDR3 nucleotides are TGTGCCAGCAGCGTTCAGTTCTATGGCTACACCTTC. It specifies CASSVQFYGYTF.

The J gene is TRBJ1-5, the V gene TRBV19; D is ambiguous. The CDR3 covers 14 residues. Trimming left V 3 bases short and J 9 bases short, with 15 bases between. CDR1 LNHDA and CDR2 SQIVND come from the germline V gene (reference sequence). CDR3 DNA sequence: TGTGCCAGTAGTATGTGGGCAGAAGAGGGGCCCCAGCATTTT. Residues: CASSMWAEEGPQHF.

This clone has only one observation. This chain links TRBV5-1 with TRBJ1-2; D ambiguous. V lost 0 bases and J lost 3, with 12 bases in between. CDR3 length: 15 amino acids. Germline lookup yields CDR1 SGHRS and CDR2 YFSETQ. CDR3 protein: CASSLAAGVDYGYTF. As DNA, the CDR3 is TGCGCCAGCAGCTTGGCTGCGGGTGTAGACTATGGCTACACCTTC. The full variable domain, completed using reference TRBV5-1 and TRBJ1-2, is KAGVTQTPRYLIKTRGQQVTLSCSPISGHRSVSWYQQTPGQGLQFLFEYFSETQRNKGNFPGRFSGRQFSNSRSEMNVSTLELGDSALYLCASSLAAGVDYGYTFGSGTRLTVV.

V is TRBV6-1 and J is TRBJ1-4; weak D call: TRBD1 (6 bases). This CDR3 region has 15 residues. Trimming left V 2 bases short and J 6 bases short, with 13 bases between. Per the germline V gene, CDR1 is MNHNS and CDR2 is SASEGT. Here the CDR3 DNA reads TGTGCCAGCAGTGAACCCAGGGGAAACTATGAAAAACTGTTTTTT. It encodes CASSEPRGNYEKLFF.

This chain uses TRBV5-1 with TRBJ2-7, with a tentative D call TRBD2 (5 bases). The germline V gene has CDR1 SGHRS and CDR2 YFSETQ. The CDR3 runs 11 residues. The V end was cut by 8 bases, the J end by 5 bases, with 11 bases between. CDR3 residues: CASHSGNEQYF. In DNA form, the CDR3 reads TGCGCCAGTCATTCCGGGAACGAGCAGTACTTC.

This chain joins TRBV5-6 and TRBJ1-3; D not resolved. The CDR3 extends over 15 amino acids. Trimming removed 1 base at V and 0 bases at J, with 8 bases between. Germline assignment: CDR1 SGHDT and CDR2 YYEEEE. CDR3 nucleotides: TGTGCCAGCAGCTTGCAGGCCCTCTCTGGAAACACCATATATTTT. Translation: CASSLQALSGNTIYF.